The rows below give T cell receptor beta chains drawn from one sample of a study of T-cell reconstitution after alpha-beta-depleted transplantation in children. TCRdb independently ran MiXCR on the PCR reads; one entry per CDR3 protein. This sample has about 200,000 distinct CDR3 sequences, with under 8.5% found just once. The sample consisted of PBMCs, taken before TCRalphabeta/CD19-depleted stem cell transplant. The receptors were sampled from a boy aged 2 to 10 with acute lymphoblastic leukemia, due to receive a stem cell transplant. Both conserved end residues are part of each CDR3. Rows may omit the clone size; those that give it use once, few, many or a size class.

TRBV18	TRBJ2-1	many	CASSPRVGGTVEQFF
TRBV20-1	TRBJ1-5	few	CSVQGGRYSNQPQHF
TRBV20-1	TRBJ2-7	many	CSATPGASGAYEQYF
TRBV10-1	TRBJ2-3	many	CASSDGTSSTDTQYF
TRBV28	TRBJ1-1	many	CASNQDTVNTEAFF
TRBV20-1	TRBJ1-2	many	CSARSPRSGFYGYGYTF
TRBV5-6	TRBJ2-1	few	CASSYDSVSEQFF
TRBV21-1	TRBJ2-7	NA	CASSNYFLRIAVYEQYF
TRBV6-1	TRBJ2-7	many	CASSIWADEQYF
TRBV29-1	TRBJ2-1	many	CSVRSQAPGEQFF
TRBV12-3/TRBV12-4	TRBJ2-2	few	CASSLAITGELFF
TRBV20-1	TRBJ2-1	many	CSVIRQGNEQFF
TRBV20-1	TRBJ2-7	many	CSAYLGLYFYEQYF
TRBV30	TRBJ2-4	many	CAWSVQEATLQYF
TRBV3-1	TRBJ2-1	NA	CASSLSIAGGANEQFF
TRBV2	TRBJ2-1	many	CASTRLAGGSNEQFF
TRBV6-5	TRBJ1-2	many	CASSLQAGLAYGYTF
TRBV11-2	TRBJ1-3	NA	CVSSQIRGSGNTIYF
TRBV12-3/TRBV12-4	TRBJ1-2	many	CASSRQGSYGYTF
TRBV5-4	TRBJ1-1	few	CASSWDRDTEAFF
TRBV2	TRBJ1-2	many	CASRGAQGGGYTF
TRBV20-1	TRBJ1-1	few	CSAPLPGRLNTEAFF
TRBV20-1	TRBJ2-7	NA	CSARESAGGYEQYF
TRBV7-2	TRBJ2-3	many	CASQRQSRTDTQYF
TRBV5-1	TRBJ2-5	many	CASSWFPGHYEEDQYF
TRBV29-1	TRBJ1-2	many	CSVGTVGYGYTF
TRBV15	TRBJ1-5	many	CATSRRQGGDNQPQHF
TRBV4-1	TRBJ2-1	NA	CASSPRQGADEQFF
TRBV5-1	TRBJ1-2	NA	CASSLLGRGGYGYTF
TRBV6-5	TRBJ2-1	many	CASSSLAGGPVGNEQFF
TRBV18	TRBJ1-3	many	CASSPGLGNTIYF